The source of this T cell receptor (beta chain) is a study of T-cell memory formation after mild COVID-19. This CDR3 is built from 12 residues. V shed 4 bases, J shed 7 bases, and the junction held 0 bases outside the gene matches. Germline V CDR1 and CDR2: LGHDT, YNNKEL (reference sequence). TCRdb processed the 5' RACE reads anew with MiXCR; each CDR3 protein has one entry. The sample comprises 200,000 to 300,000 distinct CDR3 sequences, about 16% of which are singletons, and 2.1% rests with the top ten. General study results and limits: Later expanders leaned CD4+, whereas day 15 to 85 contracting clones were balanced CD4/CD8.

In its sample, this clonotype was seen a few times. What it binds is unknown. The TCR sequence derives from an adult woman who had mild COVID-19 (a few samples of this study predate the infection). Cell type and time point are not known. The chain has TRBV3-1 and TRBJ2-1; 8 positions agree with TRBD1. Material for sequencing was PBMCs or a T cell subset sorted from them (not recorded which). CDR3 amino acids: CASSRTGNEQFF. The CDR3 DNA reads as TGTGCCAGCAGCCGGACAGGGAATGAGCAGTTCTTC.